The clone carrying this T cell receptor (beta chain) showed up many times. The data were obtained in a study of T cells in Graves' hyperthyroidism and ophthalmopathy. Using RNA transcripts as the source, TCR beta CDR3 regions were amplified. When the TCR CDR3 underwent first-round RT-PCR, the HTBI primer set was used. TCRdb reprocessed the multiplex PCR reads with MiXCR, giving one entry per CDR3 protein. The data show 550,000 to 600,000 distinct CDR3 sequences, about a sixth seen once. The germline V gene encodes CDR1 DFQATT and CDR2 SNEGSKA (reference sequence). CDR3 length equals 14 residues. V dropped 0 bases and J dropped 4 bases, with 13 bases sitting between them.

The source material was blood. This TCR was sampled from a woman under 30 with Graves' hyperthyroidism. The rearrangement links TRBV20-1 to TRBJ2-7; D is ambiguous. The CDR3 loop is CSARDPTQLYEQYF. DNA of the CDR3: TGCAGTGCTAGAGATCCCACACAGCTTTACGAGCAGTACTTC.